This T cell receptor (beta chain) is drawn from a study of cytomegalovirus exposure and HLA in healthy donors. Study in general: Caucasian-associated ancestry cluster membership applied to less than 85% of under 450 genotyped donors.

On this clone: Its cognate antigen is unknown.

Study results and limitations: A later analysis reportedly found fewer N-insertions in an Asian-associated ancestry cluster than the roughly 670-donor mean.

The V segment lost 6 bases and the J segment 0 bases; nucleotides outside the gene matches: 2. The CDR3 has 14 residues. CDR1 and CDR2 (germline): ENHRY, SYGVKD. This PCR relied on a set of 60 Vbeta primers and 13 Jbeta primers. Sequenced by immunoSEQ multiplex PCR; TCRdb stores in-frame clones only, minus some. This table holds over 75,000 clones, about 75% found once. The clonotype was recovered from a man in his forties in good health and CMV-seropositive. This sequence joins TRBV10-3 and TRBJ2-3, with 8 bases lining up with TRBD2. The specimen sequenced was PBMCs. Here the CDR3 reads CAISSGGSTDTQYF. The CDR3 DNA reads as TGTGCCATCAGCAGCGGGGGTAGCACAGATACGCAGTATTTT.